The present T cell receptor beta chain was sequenced within a study of patients and donors after allogeneic stem cell transplantation. The sample holds a few counts of this clonotype. TCRdb reanalysed the RT-PCR reads using MiXCR and keeps one entry per CDR3 protein. The sample shows 400,000 to 500,000 distinct CDR3 sequences, roughly 17% of them seen only once. CDR1 and CDR2 from the germline V gene are SGHKS and YYEKEE (reference sequence). V dropped 4 bases and J dropped 4 bases, with 14 bases sitting between them. CDR3 length: 15 residues. Sequencing was carried out using blood, either unsorted or a sorted T cell fraction (not recorded which). This rearrangement joins TRBV5-5 to TRBJ1-4, with D possibly TRBD1 on 6 matching bases. The sequence was obtained from a human donor who was either an allogeneic HSCT recipient or a stem cell or donor lymphocyte infusion donor (not recorded which). It is not recorded whose cells these are; they may come from a transplant donor. CDR3 sequence reads: CASSPGDRYNEKLFF. In DNA form, the CDR3 reads TGTGCCAGCAGCCCCGGAGACAGGTATAATGAAAAACTGTTTTTT.